Each of the 10 T cell receptor beta chains below was sequenced from the same sample in a study of cytomegalovirus exposure and HLA in healthy donors. The PCR ran on 60 Vbeta and 13 Jbeta primers. Method: immunoSEQ multiplex PCR; TCRdb's copy keeps in-frame clones and lacks some. Here the sample spans 75,000 to 95,000 clones, almost 85% being singletons. The specimen was PBMCs. The source is a woman aged 18-29 years in good health and CMV-seropositive.

This rearrangement joins TRBV6-6 to TRBJ2-1; perhaps TRBD2 as D (6 bases). V was trimmed by 2 bases and J by 8 bases, leaving 16 bases between them. The CDR3 length is 15 residues. CDR1 MNHNY and CDR2 SVGAGI come from the germline V gene (reference sequence). CDR3 DNA sequence: TGTGCCAGCAGTTACCTGGGTTCCCCGGGGGATGAGCAGTTCTTC. This sequence encodes CASSYLGSPGDEQFF.

This chain links TRBV7-9 with TRBJ1-3; a weak D match, TRBD1 (5 bases). V was shortened by 0 bases and J by 0 bases, with 15 bases between the two germline ends. Germline CDR1 SEHNR, CDR2 FQNEAQ (reference sequence). The CDR3 is 18 residues long. The CDR3 spells CASSLARTGKSSGNTIYF. CDR3 nucleotides: TGTGCCAGCAGCTTAGCGCGTACAGGCAAGAGCTCTGGAAACACCATATATTTT.

In this sample, this clone turned up a few times. The chain combines TRBV6-1 with TRBJ2-1; 12 nucleotides align to TRBD2. J gave up 6 bases and V 1 base, and 1 base lay outside the gene matches. This CDR3 is built from 15 residues. The germline V gene has CDR1 MNHNS and CDR2 SASEGT. The CDR3 DNA sequence: TGTGCCAGCAGTGAAGAGACTAGCGGGAGCAATGAGCAGTTCTTC. Protein sequence: CASSEETSGSNEQFF.

The V call is TRBV30, the J call TRBJ2-1; the D is unclear. The CDR3 extends over 12 amino acids. Germline V gene lookup returns CDR1 GTSNPN and CDR2 SVGIG (reference sequence). V dropped 1 base and J dropped 3 bases, with 4 bases sitting between them. This chain's CDR3 is CAWSASYNEQFF. The DNA of the CDR3 is TGTGCCTGGAGTGCCAGCTACAATGAGCAGTTCTTC.

The CDR3, as DNA: TGTGCCAGCAGAGCCGGGTTCCAGGGGAGCACCATATATTTT. Its protein product is CASRAGFQGSTIYF. V usage is TRBV6-5 and J usage is TRBJ1-3; TRBD1 is a possible D gene (6 bases). V dropped 6 bases and J dropped 9 bases, with 18 bases sitting between them. This CDR3 region has 14 residues. Germline-derived CDR1 and CDR2 are MNHEY and SVGAGI.

The rearrangement links TRBV7-3 to TRBJ1-1, with D tentatively TRBD1 (5 bases). The CDR3 contains 15 residues. The V and J ends lost 1 base and 0 bases respectively, with 9 bases between them. The germline V gene has CDR1 SGHTA and CDR2 FQGTGA. The CDR3, as DNA: TGTGCCAGCAGCTTAAACAGGCAGATGAACACTGAAGCTTTCTTT. It codes for CASSLNRQMNTEAFF.

The CDR3 is CASSSGQGPYEQYF. CDR3 bases: TGTGCCAGCAGCTCAGGACAGGGACCCTACGAGCAGTACTTC. The chain employs TRBV25-1 and TRBJ2-7, with 8 bases matching TRBD1. The CDR3 sequence is 14 residues long. V shed 6 bases, J shed 2 bases, and the junction held 6 bases outside the gene matches. CDR1 and CDR2 from the germline V gene are MGHDK and SYGVNS.

This clone was picked up one time. This chain connects TRBV13 to TRBJ2-3, with D perhaps TRBD2 (6 bases). CDR3 length: 15 amino acids. V dropped 1 base and J dropped 2 bases, with 10 bases sitting between them. The germline gives CDR1 PRHDT, CDR2 FYEKMQ (reference sequence). CDR3 bases: TGTGCCAGCAGCTTAGTACCGCGGGACACAGATACGCAGTATTTT. Encoded protein: CASSLVPRDTDTQYF.

This sequence joins TRBV5-6 and TRBJ2-5; 10 positions agree with TRBD2. The germline V gene has CDR1 SGHDT and CDR2 YYEEEE. Trimming took 1 base from V and 3 from J; bases not matched to a gene: 0. The CDR3 has 14 residues. The CDR3 DNA reads as TGTGCCAGCAGCTTGACTAGCGGGAAAGAGACCCAGTACTTC. This gives the protein CASSLTSGKETQYF.

The V call is TRBV15, the J call TRBJ2-1; 8 nucleotides agree with TRBD1. From germline, CDR1 is LNHNV and CDR2 YYDKDF (reference sequence). Trimming cost V 0 bases and J 7 bases; bases outside gene matches: 5. The CDR3 sequence is 15 residues long. This CDR3 reads CATSREDREWNEQFF. CDR3 sequence (DNA): TGTGCCACCAGCAGAGAGGACAGGGAGTGGAATGAGCAGTTCTTC.